Reported below is one T cell receptor (beta chain). Its antigen is undetermined. V lost 0 bases to trimming and J lost 10 bases, with 12 bases between them. The length of the CDR3 is 14 residues. CDR1 is LNHNV, CDR2 YYDKDF, per germline (reference sequence). This specimen belongs to a study of OX40 agonist ivuxolimab in advanced cancers. Profiled with immunoSEQ multiplex PCR; TCRdb holds only in-frame clones, not every one. The sample consists of some 77,000 clones, roughly 91% of them appearing once. Whole-study results and caveats: The study observed clonal expansion of CD4+ and CD8+ blood T cells by week 6 at 0.1 to 3.0 mg/kg.

This receptor was taken from an adult with an advanced solid tumor such as melanoma, head and neck, liver or kidney cancer. The sample was CD4+ or CD8+ T cells sorted from blood, taken in a trial of the OX40 agonist ivuxolimab. This chain uses TRBV15 with TRBJ2-2, with D unclear. CDR3 coding DNA: TGTGCCACCAGCAGAGATGGAGATTCCGAGGAGCTGTTTTTT. Its translation: CATSRDGDSEELFF. The full variable domain, its missing parts supplied by reference TRBV15 and TRBJ2-2, is DAMVIQNPRYQVTQFGKPVTLSCSQTLNHNVMYWYQQKSSQAPKLLFHYYDKDFNNEADTPDNFQSRRPNTSFCFLDIRSPGLGDTAMYLCATSRDGDSEELFFGEGSRLTVL.